This T cell receptor beta chain was identified during a study of shared clonotypes between healthy human individuals. Only CD45RO-negative cells positively selected for CCR7 counted as naive CD8 cells, so terminally differentiated effector memory CD45RA+ cells were excluded. The repertoire was sequenced with immunoSEQ multiplex PCR; TCRdb's copy has only in-frame clones and lacks some. The repertoire has roughly 2,000,000 clones, less than 95% of them found once; the top ten carry roughly 1.2%. Germline V gene sequence: CDR1 MDHEN, CDR2 SYDVKM. V was cut by 2 bases and J by 5 bases, with 12 bases left in between. The CDR3 runs to 14 residues.

The sequence derives from a man aged 18 to 29 in good health. The sequenced sample consisted of naive CD8+ T cells sorted from blood. The V and J genes are TRBV28 and TRBJ2-5; D call uncertain. The CDR3 DNA reads as TGTGCCAGCAGTTTAAGGGAAATCCAGGAGACCCAGTACTTC. Amino acid sequence: CASSLREIQETQYF. Based on the CDR3 plus reference TRBV28 and TRBJ2-5, the full variable domain is DVKVTQSSRYLVKRTGEKVFLECVQDMDHENMFWYRQDPGLGLRLIYFSYDVKMKEKGDIPEGYSVSREKKERFSLILESASTNQTSMYLCASSLREIQETQYFGPGTRLLVL.